A selection of T cell receptor beta chains follows, all from one sample in a study of monozygotic twins with inflammatory bowel disease. TCRdb re-called the 5' RACE reads; every CDR3 protein appears as one record, without DNA. Listed are approximately 380,000 distinct CDR3 sequences; around 2.6% falls within the top ten. Sequencing was performed on blood. The receptor source for this set is a human donor with ulcerative colitis or Crohn's disease, or a healthy co-twin of an affected twin (not recorded which). Both conserved end residues are part of each CDR3.

j_gene: TRBJ1-1
v_gene: TRBV20-1
CDR3aa: CSARPGGGGYTEAFF

j_gene: TRBJ1-2
v_gene: TRBV7-2
CDR3aa: CASSLDGVRYTF

j_gene: TRBJ2-3
v_gene: TRBV3-1
CDR3aa: CASSHPRGGTDTQYF

j_gene: TRBJ1-2
v_gene: TRBV6-5
CDR3aa: CASSYDGWAYGYTF

j_gene: TRBJ1-3
v_gene: TRBV4-1
CDR3aa: CASSVATRGNGNTKYF

j_gene: TRBJ1-5
v_gene: TRBV20-1
CDR3aa: CSATLGGYSNQPQHF

j_gene: TRBJ2-1
v_gene: TRBV27
CDR3aa: CASSFPTSGESYNEQFF

j_gene: TRBJ2-3
v_gene: TRBV6-1
CDR3aa: CASSRTGLRSTDTQYF

j_gene: TRBJ1-6
v_gene: TRBV5-1
CDR3aa: CASRVEPSRPLHF

j_gene: TRBJ2-3
v_gene: TRBV7-2
CDR3aa: CASSLQGWGQNTDTQYF

j_gene: TRBJ2-7
v_gene: TRBV12-5
CDR3aa: CASGNSYEQYF

j_gene: TRBJ2-7
v_gene: TRBV5-1
CDR3aa: CASSNTQYEQYF